What follows describes a single T cell receptor (beta chain). Its matching antigen is unknown. Germline CDR1 WNHNN, CDR2 SYGVQD (reference sequence). The V end lost 8 bases, the J end lost 1 base, and 14 bases lay between the germline ends. This CDR3 contains 14 residues. The PCR was carried out with 60 Vbeta primers and 13 Jbeta primers. Repertoires were generated with immunoSEQ multiplex PCR, while TCRdb's copy carries only in-frame clones and drops some. The sample includes about 160,000 clones, 75% seen only once; the top ten take approximately 1.3%. The data derive from a study of cytomegalovirus exposure and HLA in healthy donors. Study observations and caveats: The classifier reportedly diagnosed cytomegalovirus status with high sensitivity and specificity.

V usage is TRBV10-1 and J usage is TRBJ1-1; D ambiguous. The receptor was isolated from a man younger than 35 in good health and CMV-seronegative. What was sequenced was PBMCs. The CDR3 protein is CASRGGQKNTEAFF. The CDR3 DNA follows: TGCGCCAGCCGAGGTGGCCAAAAGAACACTGAAGCTTTCTTT.